The 5 T cell receptor beta chains listed next were all sequenced from one sample in a study of early T cells in non-severe SARS-CoV-2 infection. Each CDR3 protein is one row after TCRdb ran MiXCR on the 5' RACE reads. The data hold 55,000 or so distinct CDR3 sequences, with 6.5% to 7.5% observed a single time. Sequencing used whole blood, obtained at baseline. These receptors all come from an adult who was a healthcare worker with PCR-confirmed SARS-CoV-2 infection or an uninfected control (not recorded which).

This clonotype came up a few times. The chain links TRBV3-1 to TRBJ2-1; D gene unclear. The V gene lost 0 bases and the J gene lost 2 bases, with 11 bases spanning the gap. Germline values: CDR1 LGHDT, CDR2 YNNKEL (reference sequence). The CDR3 consists of 16 residues. The CDR3 DNA sequence: TGTGCCAGCAGCCAAGATGGAAGGTACCCCTACAATGAGCAGTTCTTC. Its translation is CASSQDGRYPYNEQFF.

There are many counts of this clonotype. V gene TRBV30 combines with J gene TRBJ1-5; no clear D gene. Trimming shortened V by 2 bases and J by 1 base, and 18 bases separated the two germline ends. Germline V gene data show CDR1 as GTSNPN and CDR2 as SVGIG (reference sequence). The CDR3 runs 17 residues. The CDR3 protein is CAWSLTPPGWSNQPQHF. CDR3 bases: TGTGCCTGGAGTCTGACTCCCCCGGGCTGGAGCAATCAGCCCCAGCATTTT. Full variable domain (rest looked up from reference TRBV30 and TRBJ1-5): SQTIHQWPATLVQPVGSPLSLECTVEGTSNPNLYWYRQAAGRGLQLLFYSVGIGQISSEVPQNLSASRPQDRQFILSSKKLLLSDSGFYLCAWSLTPPGWSNQPQHFGDGTRLSIL.

This clonotype was seen at least ten times. The chain uses TRBV12-3 or TRBV12-4 and TRBJ2-7, with D perhaps matching TRBD1 or TRBD2 (5 bases each). The germline V and J ends were trimmed by 3 bases and 3 bases, with 12 bases remaining between them. This CDR3 spans 14 amino acids. Written as DNA, the CDR3 is TGTGCCAGCAGTTTCGGGGAAGGGGTCTACGAGCAGTACTTC. It encodes CASSFGEGVYEQYF.

About this clonotype: One junction end disagrees with the germline gene, perhaps due to a read error. This chain joins TRBV20-1 and TRBJ2-1, with 7 nucleotides matching TRBD1. Germline CDR1 reads DFQATT; CDR2 reads SNEGSKA (reference sequence). This CDR3 region has 14 residues. DNA of the CDR3: TGCAGAGCTAGGAGACAGGGCCCCTACAATGAGCAGTTCTTC. It is translated as CRARRQGPYNEQFF.

The chain links TRBV19 to TRBJ2-5; D is possibly TRBD1 (6 bases). In germline, CDR1 is LNHDA, CDR2 SQIVND (reference sequence). There are 16 residues in the CDR3. V was pared by 1 base and J by 4 bases, with 16 bases between. The CDR3, as DNA: TGTGCCAGTAGTATAGGAGGGACATTTATTTCAGAGACCCAGTACTTC. Translating it yields CASSIGGTFISETQYF. Drawing the rest from reference TRBV19 and TRBJ2-5, the complete variable domain is DGGITQSPKYLFRKEGQNVTLSCEQNLNHDAMYWYRQDPGQGLRLIYYSQIVNDFQKGDIAEGYSVSREKKESFPLTVTSAQKNPTAFYLCASSIGGTFISETQYFGPGTRLLVL.